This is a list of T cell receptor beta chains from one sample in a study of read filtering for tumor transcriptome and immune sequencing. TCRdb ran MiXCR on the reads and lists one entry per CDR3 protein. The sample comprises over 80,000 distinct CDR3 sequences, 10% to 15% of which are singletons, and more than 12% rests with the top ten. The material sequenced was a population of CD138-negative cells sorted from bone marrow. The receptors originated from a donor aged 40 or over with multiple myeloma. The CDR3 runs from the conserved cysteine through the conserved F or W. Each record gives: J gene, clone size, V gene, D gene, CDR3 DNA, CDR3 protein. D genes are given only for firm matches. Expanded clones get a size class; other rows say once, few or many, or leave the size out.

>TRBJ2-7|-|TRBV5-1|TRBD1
TGCGCCAGCAGCTTGAAAGGACAGGGTAGGCCCTACGAGCAGTACTTC
CASSLKGQGRPYEQYF
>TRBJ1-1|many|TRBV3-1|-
TGTGCCAGCAGCCAAGGAGGGGAGGGACCCTTGAACACTGAAGCTTTCTTT
CASSQGGEGPLNTEAFF
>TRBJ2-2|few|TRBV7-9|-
TGTGCCAGCAGCTTAGAGTTCGGGGAGCTGTTTTTT
CASSLEFGELFF
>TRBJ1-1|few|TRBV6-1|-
TGTGCCAGCAAGCATGGGAACACTGAAGCTTTCTTT
CASKHGNTEAFF
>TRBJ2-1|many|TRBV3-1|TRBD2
TGTGCCAGCAGCCCACTAGCGGGAGCGAGGAATGAGCAGTTCTTC
CASSPLAGARNEQFF
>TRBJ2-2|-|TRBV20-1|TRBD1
TGCAGTGCTCAAACCGGGACAGGGAACACCGGGGAGCTGTTTTTT
CSAQTGTGNTGELFF
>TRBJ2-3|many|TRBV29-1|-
TGCAGCGTTGAAGTTGTAGGGGGCCGGGGAGGCCGGGGGGCAGATACGCAGTATTTT
CSVEVVGGRGGRGADTQYF
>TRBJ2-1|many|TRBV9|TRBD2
TGTGCCAGCAGCGTACCAGAGCGGGAGGGCCGTAATTACAATGAGCAGTTCTTC
CASSVPEREGRNYNEQFF
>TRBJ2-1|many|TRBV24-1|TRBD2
TGTGCCACCAGCTTAGCGGGAGGGCCTGGGAATGAGCAGTTCTTC
CATSLAGGPGNEQFF
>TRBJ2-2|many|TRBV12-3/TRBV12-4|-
TGTGCCAGCAGTTTAAACGGGAACACCGGGGAGCTGTTTTTT
CASSLNGNTGELFF
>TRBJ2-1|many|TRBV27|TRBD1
TGTGCCAGCAGTTTGTGGGACAGGGGGACTGAGCAGTTCTTC
CASSLWDRGTEQFF
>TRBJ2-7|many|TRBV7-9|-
TGTGCCAGCATCTTACAGGGTTTCGACGAGCAGTACTTC
CASILQGFDEQYF
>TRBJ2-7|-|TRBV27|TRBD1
TGTGCCAGCAGTTCACAGGGGGCCGACTCCTACGAGCAGTACTTC
CASSSQGADSYEQYF
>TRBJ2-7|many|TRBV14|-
TGTGCCAGCAGCCAAGAGAGTTACGAGCAGTACTTC
CASSQESYEQYF
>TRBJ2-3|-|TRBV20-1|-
TGCAGTGCCTCAAGCGCAGATACGCAGTATTTT
CSASSADTQYF
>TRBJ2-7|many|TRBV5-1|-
TGCGCCAGCAGTACCCGACCGGGAACCTACGAGCAGTACTTC
CASSTRPGTYEQYF
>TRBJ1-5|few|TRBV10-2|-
TGCGCCAGCAGAGAAGGACTTAATCAGCCCCAGCATTTT
CASREGLNQPQHF
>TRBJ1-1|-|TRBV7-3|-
TGTGCCAGCGCTTATGGGGTGAACACGGAAGCTTTCTTT
CASAYGVNTEAFF
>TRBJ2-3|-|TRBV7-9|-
TGTGCCAGCAGCTTAAGTAAAGATACGCAGTATTTT
CASSLSKDTQYF
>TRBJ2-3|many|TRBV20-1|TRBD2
TGCAGTGCTAGGCGGCCCCTAGCGGGAGCCAGCACAGATACGCAGTATTTT
CSARRPLAGASTDTQYF
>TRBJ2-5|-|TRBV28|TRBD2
TGTGCCAGCAGTCTCTTGTCTAGCGGGGGCAGAGAGACCCAGTACTTC
CASSLLSSGGRETQYF
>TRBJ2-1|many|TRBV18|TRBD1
TGTGCCACTTCCGAGGGGACAGGGGGTTCCAATGAGCAGTTCTTC
CATSEGTGGSNEQFF
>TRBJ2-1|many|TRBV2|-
TGTGCCAGCAGTGAAAAAGGTACCTACAATGAGCAGTTCTTC
CASSEKGTYNEQFF
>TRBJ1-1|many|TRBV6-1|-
TGTGCCAGCAGTGAACTCGAGGTAATTGTTACTGAAGCTTTCTTT
CASSELEVIVTEAFF
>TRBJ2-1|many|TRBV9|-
TGTGCCAGCAGCGTAGCTCCTCAGGACAGCGTCTATCGATGGAATGAGCAGTTCTTC
CASSVAPQDSVYRWNEQFF
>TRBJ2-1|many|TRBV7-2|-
TGTGCCAGCAGCTTATCTCTGGGCTCCTACAATGAGCAGTTCTTC
CASSLSLGSYNEQFF